This passage covers 19 T cell receptor beta chains from one sample sequenced in a study of tumor and adjacent non-tumor tissue in lung cancer (dated by TCRdb to 2017 to 2018). The method was multiplex PCR. Sequencing instrument: Illumina HiSeq 2500. TCRbeta libraries were constructed through three rounds of nested PCR with primers (Table S4) according to protocols modified from ARM-PCR. Clones were called with MiXCR by TCRdb after fastp trimmed the public reads at Q25, and only in-frame beta chains were retained. Here each entry gathers all rows of one CDR3 protein and keeps the most common genes and DNA. Present in this sample are under 95,000 distinct CDR3 sequences, about 66% of which were seen just once. Of the sample, approximately 20% falls within the top ten clones. RNA was isolated from bulk unsorted tissue, and RNA quality was assessed with a NanoDrop ND-1000 and an Agilent 2100. The specimen was lung tumor tissue. The receptors come from a man between 60 and 70 years old with non-small cell lung cancer.

As concerns this clonotype: The conserved closing phenylalanine or tryptophan is absent in this CDR3, likely reflecting a read error. The chain links TRBV11-2 to TRBJ2-5; possibly TRBD1 for D (6 bases). Germline lookup yields CDR1 SGHAT and CDR2 FQNNGV. The CDR3 covers 13 residues. V was trimmed by 5 bases and J by 3 bases, leaving 10 bases between them. CDR3 protein: CASSIRGKETQYL. Here the CDR3 DNA reads TGTGCCAGCAGCATCAGGGGAAAAGAGACCCAGTACCTC.

The V call is TRBV11-1, the J call TRBJ1-2; no firm D call. The CDR3 runs 17 residues. V gave up 1 base and J gave up 7 bases, with 22 bases separating them. Germline CDR1 SGHAT, CDR2 FQDESV (reference sequence). The CDR3, as DNA: TGTGCCAGCAGCTTAGACCCGAGAGGTGGATTCGCCGGTGGCTACACCTTC. Its protein is CASSLDPRGGFAGGYTF.

This sequence joins TRBV29-1 and TRBJ2-6; the match to TRBD1 covers 10 bases. This CDR3 is 16 amino acids long. CDR1 is SQVTM, CDR2 ANQGSEA, per germline. The DNA of the CDR3 is TGCAGTATTCCACGGGACAGGGGTACTGGGGCCAACGTCCTGACTTTC. As protein: CSIPRDRGTGANVLTF.

This chain uses TRBV5-6 with TRBJ2-4, with a weak D call TRBD2 (6 bases). Germline V gene lookup returns CDR1 SGHDT and CDR2 YYEEEE. This CDR3 comprises 16 residues. Trimming shortened V by 2 bases and J by 2 bases, and 14 bases separated the two germline ends. The CDR3 region has the DNA TGTGCCAGCAGCTTTGGAGGAGGGCCGACCAAAAACATTCAGTACTTC. Amino acids: CASSFGGGPTKNIQYF.

With respect to this clonotype: A much larger clonotype is one base distant, so this may be a read error. The J gene is TRBJ1-2, the V gene TRBV5-8, with 9 bases fitting TRBD1. With 6 bases clipped from V and 8 bases from J, the junction kept 8 bases outside the gene matches. The CDR3 is 13 amino acids. Per germline, CDR1 SGHTS and CDR2 YDEGEE. The chain's CDR3 is CASNLQGAGGYTF. CDR3 nucleotides: TGTGCCAGCAACTTACAGGGGGCAGGAGGCTACACCTTC.

This clonotype was detected ten times or more. In nucleotides, the CDR3 is TGTGCCAGCAGCCCCTCCCCCGAGACCCAGTACTTC. Translated: CASSPSPETQYF. The chain recombines TRBV6-5 with TRBJ2-5; D remains unclear. Germline V gene lookup returns CDR1 MNHEY and CDR2 SVGAGI. The V end lost 6 bases, the J end lost 5 bases, and 10 bases lay between the germline ends. The CDR3 consists of 12 residues.

This clonotype has a handful of counts. The chain recombines TRBV28 with TRBJ2-5; possible D gene TRBD1, 5 bases. Trimming shortened V by 5 bases and J by 5 bases, and 24 bases separated the two germline ends. This CDR3 is built from 17 residues. In germline, CDR1 is MDHEN, CDR2 SYDVKM. This CDR3 is CASSIDRHTSVWETQYF. CDR3 DNA: TGTGCCAGCAGTATTGACAGACATACTTCAGTTTGGGAGACCCAGTACTTC.

This clonotype was detected only once. The germline gene is not matched at one end of the junction; a read error may be the cause. V is TRBV12-3 or TRBV12-4 and J is TRBJ1-2; possibly TRBD1 for D (6 bases). The CDR3 has 14 amino acids. In nucleotides, the CDR3 is TGTGCCAGGGCAGCGGGGGCAGAGGGTTATGGTTACACCTTC. Translation gives CARAAGAEGYGYTF.

Concerning this clonotype itself: The CDR3 does not close with the conserved phenylalanine or tryptophan, likely indicating a read error. The limits of the CDR3 on the DNA are not certain, so only TCRdb's listed CDR3 is given. The rearrangement uses TRBV5-1 and TRBJ2-2; TRBD2 reflects the table's D call only, with no check against the DNA. Per germline, CDR1 SGHRS and CDR2 YFSETQ. Ends included, the CDR3 has 17 residues. The CDR3 protein is CASSSSARVGDTGELLL.

This sequence joins TRBV12-3 or TRBV12-4 and TRBJ2-3, with D perhaps matching TRBD1 (6 bases). The better agreement between TRBJ1-5 and the DNA end casts doubt on the J call. The CDR3 totals 16 residues. In DNA form, the CDR3 reads TGTGCCAGCCACGGTTCACGGGGGCCCCACACAGATATGCAGCATTTT. Its protein is CASHGSRGPHTDMQHF.

Of note for this clonotype: A read error may be the cause here, since a much bigger clone is one base away. V gene TRBV7-8 combines with J gene TRBJ2-3, with D perhaps given as TRBD1 or TRBD2 (5 bases each). There are 16 residues in the CDR3. The germline V gene has CDR1 SGHVS and CDR2 FQNEAQ. As DNA, the CDR3 is TGTGCCAGCAGCATTCAGGGCCCCGGGGTCACAGATATGCAGTATTTT. It specifies CASSIQGPGVTDMQYF. The full variable domain, completed using reference TRBV7-8 and TRBJ2-3, is GAGVSQSPRYKVAKRGQDVALRCDPISGHVSLFWYQQALGQGPEFLTYFQNEAQLDKSGLPSDRFFAERPEGSVSTLKIQRTQQEDSAVYLCASSIQGPGVTDMQYFGPGTRLTVL.

V usage is TRBV6-1 and J usage is TRBJ1-5, with D unresolved. The germline CDR1 and CDR2 sequences are MNHNS and SASEGT. V lost 3 bases to trimming and J lost 6 bases, with 15 bases between them. This CDR3 is 15 amino acids long. CDR3 in DNA: TGTGCCAGCAGTGAGGTCACGATGTCTACTCAGCCCCAGCATTTT. It is translated as CASSEVTMSTQPQHF.

This clonotype was seen just once. A junction boundary mismatches the germline segment, possibly from a read error. The chain joins TRBV14 to TRBJ2-6; 7 nucleotides align to TRBD1. Germline CDR1 and CDR2: SGHDN and FVKESK. CDR3 length: 16 residues. This CDR3 is CASSRQTGAGANVQTF. The DNA for the CDR3 is TGTGCCAGCAGCCGCCAAACAGGGGCTGGGGCCAACGTCCAGACTTTC.

As to this clonotype: This is likely a read error, given that the CDR3 carries no conserved phenylalanine or tryptophan at its end. V is TRBV4-3 and J is TRBJ1-2; TRBD1 matches 9 bases. V dropped 4 bases and J dropped 7; count of bases not matched to a gene: 7. This CDR3 comprises 14 residues. Germline V gene lookup returns CDR1 LGHNA and CDR2 YSLEER. The CDR3 spells CASSRGDRVTGYTI. The CDR3 coding sequence is TGCGCCAGCAGCCGCGGGGACAGGGTTACTGGCTACACCATC.

Note on this clonotype: As the CDR3 is not closed by the conserved phenylalanine or tryptophan, this likely results from a read error. The chain links TRBV7-9 to TRBJ1-1; D gene uncertain. The CDR3 is made up of 13 amino acids. The V gene's germline CDR1 is SEHNR and CDR2 FQNEAQ (reference sequence). Trimming took 6 bases from V and 1 from J, leaving 9 bases between them. Here the CDR3 DNA reads TGTGCCAGCAGTCAACATGGGAACACTGAAGCTTTCTCT. Translated: CASSQHGNTEAFS.

The chain is built from TRBV20-1 and TRBJ2-7, with 9 bases identical to TRBD1. CDR1 DFQATT and CDR2 SNEGSKA come from the germline V gene (reference sequence). The J segment lost 3 bases and the V segment lost 2 bases, leaving 11 bases of the junction unmatched. This CDR3 is built from 16 residues. The CDR3 protein is CSARPSDRGDNYEQYF. The CDR3 nucleotides read TGCAGTGCTAGACCTTCTGACAGGGGGGATAACTACGAGCAGTACTTC.

As for this clonotype: An end of the junction differs from the germline gene, which may be a read error. The chain employs TRBV4-2 and TRBJ2-1; D uncertain. The CDR3 is 14 amino acids. Germline loops: CDR1 LGHNA, CDR2 YNFKEQ. Here the CDR3 DNA reads TGTGCCCGCAGCCAAGTAATACTCGACAATGAGCAGTTCTTC. The encoded protein is CARSQVILDNEQFF.

Concerning this clonotype: At one end the junction does not follow the germline gene, possibly because of a read error. The chain couples TRBV11-3 to TRBJ2-3; tentatively, D is TRBD1 (5 bases). Germline V gene data show CDR1 as SGHNT and CDR2 as YENEEA. This CDR3 is 15 amino acids long. The CDR3 nucleotides read TGTGCCTGCAGCTTAGAGGAATTCAGGGTAGATACGCAGTATTTT. Translating it yields CACSLEEFRVDTQYF. The full variable domain, with the rest looked up from reference TRBV11-3 and TRBJ2-3, is EAGVVQSPRYKIIEKKQPVAFWCNPISGHNTLYWYLQNLGQGPELLIRYENEEAVDDSQLPKDRFSAERLKGVDSTLKIQPAELGDSAVYLCACSLEEFRVDTQYFGPGTRLTVL.

This clonotype was seen a handful of times. V is TRBV30 and J is TRBJ1-1; D possibly corresponds to TRBD1 (5 bases). The CDR3 has 13 residues. The V end was cut by 1 base, the J end by 2 bases, with 8 bases between. The germline V gene encodes CDR1 GTSNPN and CDR2 SVGIG (reference sequence). This CDR3 is CAWSGGGNTEAFF. CDR3 sequence (DNA): TGTGCCTGGAGTGGGGGCGGAAACACTGAAGCTTTCTTT.